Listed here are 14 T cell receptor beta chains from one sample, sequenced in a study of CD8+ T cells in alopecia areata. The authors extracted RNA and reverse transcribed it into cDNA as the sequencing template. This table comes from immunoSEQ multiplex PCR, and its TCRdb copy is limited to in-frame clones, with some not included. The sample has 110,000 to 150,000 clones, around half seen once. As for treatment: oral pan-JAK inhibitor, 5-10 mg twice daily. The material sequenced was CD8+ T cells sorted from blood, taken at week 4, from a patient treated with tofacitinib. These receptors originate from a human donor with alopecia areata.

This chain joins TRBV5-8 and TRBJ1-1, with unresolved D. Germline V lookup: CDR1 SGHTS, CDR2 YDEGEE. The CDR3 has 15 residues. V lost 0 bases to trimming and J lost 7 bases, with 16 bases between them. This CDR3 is CASSLGARHRDEAFF. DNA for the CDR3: TGTGCCAGCAGCTTGGGGGCCAGGCACCGGGATGAAGCTTTCTTT. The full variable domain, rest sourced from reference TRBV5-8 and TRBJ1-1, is EAGVTQSPTHLIKTRGQQATLRCSPISGHTSVYWYQQALGLGLQFLLWYDEGEERNRGNFPPRFSGRQFPNYSSELNVNALELEDSALYLCASSLGARHRDEAFFGQGTRLTVV.

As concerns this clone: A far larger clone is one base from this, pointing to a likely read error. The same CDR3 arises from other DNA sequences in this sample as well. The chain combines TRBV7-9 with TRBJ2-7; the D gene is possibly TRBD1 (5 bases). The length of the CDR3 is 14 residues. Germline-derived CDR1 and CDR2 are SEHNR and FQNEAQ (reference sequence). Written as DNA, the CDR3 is TGCGCCAGCAGCCAAGATACTCAGGGCTACGAGCAGTACTTC. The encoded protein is CASSQDTQGYEQYF.

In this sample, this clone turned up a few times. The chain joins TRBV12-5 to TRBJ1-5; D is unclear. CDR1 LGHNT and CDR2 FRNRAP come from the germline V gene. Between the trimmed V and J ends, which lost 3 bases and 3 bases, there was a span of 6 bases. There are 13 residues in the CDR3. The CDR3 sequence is CASGFDNNQPQHF. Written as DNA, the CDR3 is TGTGCTAGTGGTTTCGACAACAATCAGCCCCAGCATTTT.

Written as DNA, the CDR3 is TGTGCCAGCAGCTTTTGGGGGGCAGATACGCAGTATTTT. This codes for CASSFWGADTQYF. The rearrangement links TRBV11-2 to TRBJ2-3; a weak D match, TRBD2 (6 bases). The CDR3 consists of 13 residues. V was shortened by 3 bases and J by 4 bases, with 8 bases between the two germline ends. Germline CDR1 reads SGHAT; CDR2 reads FQNNGV.

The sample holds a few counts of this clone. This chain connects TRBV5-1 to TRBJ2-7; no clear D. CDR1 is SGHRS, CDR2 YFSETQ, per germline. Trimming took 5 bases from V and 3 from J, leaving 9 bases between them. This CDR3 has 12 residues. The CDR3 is CASRGSNYEQYF. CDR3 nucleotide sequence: TGCGCCAGCAGGGGCAGCAACTACGAGCAGTACTTC.

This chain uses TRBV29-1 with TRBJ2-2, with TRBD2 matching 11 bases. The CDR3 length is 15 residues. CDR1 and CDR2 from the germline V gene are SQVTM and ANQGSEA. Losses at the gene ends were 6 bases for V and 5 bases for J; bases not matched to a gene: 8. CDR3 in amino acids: CSVTGTSGSTGELFF. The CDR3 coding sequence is TGCAGCGTCACCGGGACTAGCGGCTCTACCGGGGAGCTGTTTTTT.

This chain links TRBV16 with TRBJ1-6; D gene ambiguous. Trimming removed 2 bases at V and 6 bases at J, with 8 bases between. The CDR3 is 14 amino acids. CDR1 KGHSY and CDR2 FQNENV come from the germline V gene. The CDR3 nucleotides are TGTGCCAGCAGCCAAACCACCTTTAATTCACCCCTCCACTTT. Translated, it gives CASSQTTFNSPLHF. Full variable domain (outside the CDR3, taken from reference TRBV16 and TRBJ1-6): GEEVAQTPKHLVRGEGQKAKLYCAPIKGHSYVFWYQQVLKNEFKFLISFQNENVFDETGMPKERFSAKCLPNSPCSLEIQATKLEDSAVYFCASSQTTFNSPLHFGNGTRLTVT.

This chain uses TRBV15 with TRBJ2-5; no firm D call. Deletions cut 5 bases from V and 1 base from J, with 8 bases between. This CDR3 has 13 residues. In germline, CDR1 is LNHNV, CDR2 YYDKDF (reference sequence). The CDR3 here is CATSPTAQETQYF. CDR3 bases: TGTGCCACCAGCCCGACCGCCCAAGAGACCCAGTACTTC.

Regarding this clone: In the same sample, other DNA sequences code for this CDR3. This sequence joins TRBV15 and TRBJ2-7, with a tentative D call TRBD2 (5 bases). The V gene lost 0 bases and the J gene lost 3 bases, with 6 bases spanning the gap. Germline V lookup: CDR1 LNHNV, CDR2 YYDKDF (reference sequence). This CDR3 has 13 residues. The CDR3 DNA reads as TGTGCCACCAGCAGAGATCGGGGCTACGAGCAGTACTTC. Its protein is CATSRDRGYEQYF.

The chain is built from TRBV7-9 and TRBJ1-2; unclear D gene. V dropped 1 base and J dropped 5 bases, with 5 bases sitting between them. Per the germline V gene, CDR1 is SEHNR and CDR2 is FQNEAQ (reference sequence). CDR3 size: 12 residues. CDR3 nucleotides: TGTGCCAGCAGCTTAGTGGATTATGGCTACACCTTC. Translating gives CASSLVDYGYTF.

The CDR3 bases are TGTGCCAGCAGTTACTGGACAGCTAGCACAGATACGCAGTATTTT. Protein sequence: CASSYWTASTDTQYF. This chain uses TRBV6-6 with TRBJ2-3, with D perhaps matching TRBD1 (6 bases). Germline values: CDR1 MNHNY, CDR2 SVGAGI (reference sequence). This CDR3 contains 15 residues. V lost 1 base and J 0 bases, leaving 8 bases between the germline ends.

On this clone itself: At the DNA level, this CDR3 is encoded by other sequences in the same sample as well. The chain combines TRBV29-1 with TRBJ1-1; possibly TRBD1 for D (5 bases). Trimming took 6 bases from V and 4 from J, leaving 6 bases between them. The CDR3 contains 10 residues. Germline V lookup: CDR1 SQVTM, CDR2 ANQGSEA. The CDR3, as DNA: TGCAGCGTGGGGGGCACTGAAGCTTTCTTT. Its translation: CSVGGTEAFF.

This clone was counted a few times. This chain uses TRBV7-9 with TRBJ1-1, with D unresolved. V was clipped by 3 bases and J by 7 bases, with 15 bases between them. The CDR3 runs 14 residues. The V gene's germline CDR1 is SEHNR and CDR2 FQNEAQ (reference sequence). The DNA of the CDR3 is TGTGCCAGCAGCTTCCTCACAGAATTTGGTGAAGCTTTCTTT. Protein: CASSFLTEFGEAFF.

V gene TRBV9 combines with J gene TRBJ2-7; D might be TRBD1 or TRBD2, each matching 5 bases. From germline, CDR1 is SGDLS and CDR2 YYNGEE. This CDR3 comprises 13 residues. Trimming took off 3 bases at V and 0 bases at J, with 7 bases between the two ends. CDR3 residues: CASSAGSSYEQYF. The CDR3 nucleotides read TGTGCCAGCAGCGCAGGGAGCTCCTACGAGCAGTACTTC.